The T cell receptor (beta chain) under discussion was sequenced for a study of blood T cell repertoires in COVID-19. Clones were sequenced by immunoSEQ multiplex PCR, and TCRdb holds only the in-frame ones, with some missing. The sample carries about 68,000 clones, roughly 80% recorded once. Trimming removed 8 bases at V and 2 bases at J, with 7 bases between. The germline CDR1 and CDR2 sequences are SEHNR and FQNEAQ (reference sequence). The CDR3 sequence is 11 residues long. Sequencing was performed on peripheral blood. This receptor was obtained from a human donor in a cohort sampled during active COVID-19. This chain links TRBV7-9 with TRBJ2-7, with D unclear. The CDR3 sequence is CASGSAYEQYF. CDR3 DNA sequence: TGTGCCAGCGGCTCGGCCTACGAGCAGTACTTC.